This T cell receptor (beta chain) was observed in a study of blood T cell repertoires in COVID-19. Overall study context: Italy, Spain and the United States were the sources of the convalescent and acute COVID-19 samples.

As originally analysed: From reference gene primer amplification, estimates of nucleated cell counts were derived. Generated by immunoSEQ multiplex PCR, the TCRdb table keeps only in-frame clones and is missing some. V and J calls and clone size are those listed in that table; D and trimming were worked out from the DNA. The table records 200,000 to 250,000 clones, around 90% of them present only once. The CDR3 sequence is 15 residues long. V lost 2 bases, J lost 4 bases, and 12 bases lay in between. Germline-derived CDR1 and CDR2 are MNHEY and SVGAGI. Donors were grouped by their self-reported clinical history.

The sequencing sample was made of PBMCs or T cells enriched from blood (not recorded which). The J gene is TRBJ1-5, the V gene TRBV6-5, with D possibly matching TRBD1 (6 bases). The sequence was obtained from a woman in her forties or fifties with acute COVID-19. CDR3 amino acids: CASSYTYQGNQPQHF. CDR3 nucleotide sequence: TGTGCCAGCAGTTACACGTATCAGGGGAATCAGCCCCAGCATTTT.